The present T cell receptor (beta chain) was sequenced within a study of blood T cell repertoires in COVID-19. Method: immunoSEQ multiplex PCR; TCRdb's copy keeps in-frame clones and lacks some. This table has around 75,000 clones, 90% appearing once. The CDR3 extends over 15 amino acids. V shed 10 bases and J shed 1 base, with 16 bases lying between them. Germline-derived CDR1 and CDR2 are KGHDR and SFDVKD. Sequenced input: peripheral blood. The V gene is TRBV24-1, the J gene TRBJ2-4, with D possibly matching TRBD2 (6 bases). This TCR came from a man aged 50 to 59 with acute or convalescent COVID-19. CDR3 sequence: CATSPAGRAKNIQYF. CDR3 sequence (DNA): TGTGCCACAAGCCCCGCGGGACGTGCCAAAAACATTCAGTACTTC.